The text below deals with one T cell receptor beta chain. Its specificity is unknown. Relapses following autologous stem cell transplantation were seen in all patients, with brentuximab vedotin exposure varying. Best responses fell into complete response, partial response or progressive disease. The data were taken from a study of PD-1 blockade in classical Hodgkin lymphoma. TCRdb's copy holds only in-frame clones and misses some; the assay was immunoSEQ multiplex PCR. The table lists more than 45,000 clones, around 70% of them singletons. General study points: Sources of repertoire differences remain undefined, possibly disease activity or prior therapy.

The receptor was derived from a human donor with classical Hodgkin lymphoma. The sample was peripheral blood mononuclear cells (PBMCs), taken at baseline.

CDR3: CASSLGTGNEKLFF. CDR3 DNA: TGCGCCAGCAGCCTCGGGACAGGGAATGAAAAACTGTTTTTT. The V call is TRBV5-1, the J call TRBJ1-4, with TRBD1 matching 9 bases. With V trimmed by 4 bases and J by 5 bases, 3 bases remained unmatched. Germline CDR1 SGHRS, CDR2 YFSETQ. CDR3 length: 14 residues. Combining the CDR3 with reference TRBV5-1 and TRBJ1-4 gives the whole variable domain KAGVTQTPRYLIKTRGQQVTLSCSPISGHRSVSWYQQTPGQGLQFLFEYFSETQRNKGNFPGRFSGRQFSNSRSEMNVSTLELGDSALYLCASSLGTGNEKLFFGSGTQLSVL.